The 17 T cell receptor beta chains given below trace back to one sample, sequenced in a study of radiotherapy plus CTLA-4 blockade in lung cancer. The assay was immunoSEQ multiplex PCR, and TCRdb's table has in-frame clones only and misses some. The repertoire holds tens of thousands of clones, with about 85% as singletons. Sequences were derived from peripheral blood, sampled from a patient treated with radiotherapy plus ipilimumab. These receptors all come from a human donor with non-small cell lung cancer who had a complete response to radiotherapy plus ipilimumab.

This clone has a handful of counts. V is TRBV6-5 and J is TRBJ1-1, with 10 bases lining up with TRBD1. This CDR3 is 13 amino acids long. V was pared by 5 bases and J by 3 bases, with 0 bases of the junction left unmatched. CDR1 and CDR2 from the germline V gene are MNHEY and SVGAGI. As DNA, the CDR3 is TGTGCCAGCAGTGACAGGGGGCACACTGAAGCTTTCTTT. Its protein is CASSDRGHTEAFF.

In nucleotides, the CDR3 is TGTGCCAGCAGTGAAAATACAGGGATCAATCAGCCCCAGCATTTT. Translated: CASSENTGINQPQHF. The chain recombines TRBV2 with TRBJ1-5, with a possible D match to TRBD1 (6 bases). Between the trimmed V and J ends, which lost 2 bases and 3 bases, there was a span of 11 bases. In germline, CDR1 is SNHLY, CDR2 FYNNEI. CDR3 length: 15 residues.

The CDR3 DNA is TGCGCCAGCAGCCAAGATCGTAGTATCAATTCACCCCTCCACTTT. Translating gives CASSQDRSINSPLHF. The chain has TRBV4-3 and TRBJ1-6; no reliable D call. From germline, CDR1 is LGHNA and CDR2 YSLEER. The ends were cut back, 0 bases at V and 7 bases at J, with 10 bases in the middle. The CDR3 has 15 residues.

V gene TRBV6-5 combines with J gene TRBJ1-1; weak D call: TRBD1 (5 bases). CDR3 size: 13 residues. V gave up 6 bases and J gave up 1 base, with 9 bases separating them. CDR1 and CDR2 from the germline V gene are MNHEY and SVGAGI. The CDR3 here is CASSQDRNTEAFF. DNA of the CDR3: TGTGCCAGCAGCCAAGACAGGAACACTGAAGCTTTCTTT.

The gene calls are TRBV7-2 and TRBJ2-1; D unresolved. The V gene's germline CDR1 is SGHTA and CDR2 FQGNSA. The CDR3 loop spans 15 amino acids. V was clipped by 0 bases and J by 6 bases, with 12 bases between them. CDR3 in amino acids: CASSLATPWANEQFF. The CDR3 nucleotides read TGTGCCAGCAGCTTAGCGACCCCTTGGGCCAATGAGCAGTTCTTC.

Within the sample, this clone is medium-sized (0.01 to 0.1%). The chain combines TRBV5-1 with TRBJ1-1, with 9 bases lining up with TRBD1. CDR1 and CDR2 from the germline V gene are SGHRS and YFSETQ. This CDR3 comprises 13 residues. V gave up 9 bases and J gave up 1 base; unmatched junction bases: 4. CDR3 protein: CATRGQGNTEAFF. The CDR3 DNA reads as TGCGCCACTCGGGGACAGGGGAACACTGAAGCTTTCTTT.

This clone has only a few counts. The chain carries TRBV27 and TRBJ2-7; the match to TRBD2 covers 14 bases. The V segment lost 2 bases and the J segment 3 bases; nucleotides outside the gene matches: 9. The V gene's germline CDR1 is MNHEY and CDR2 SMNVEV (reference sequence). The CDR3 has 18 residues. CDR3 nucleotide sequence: TGTGCCAGCAGTTTAGTTGGGACTAGCGGGAGAACCATCTACGAGCAGTACGTC. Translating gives CASSLVGTSGRTIYEQYV.

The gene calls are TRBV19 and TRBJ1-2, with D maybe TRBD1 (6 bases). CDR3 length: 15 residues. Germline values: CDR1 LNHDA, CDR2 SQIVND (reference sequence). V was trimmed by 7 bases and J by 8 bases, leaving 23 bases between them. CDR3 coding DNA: TGTGCCAGTAAATTGGGCCCCACAGGGAACGGCGGCTACACCTTC. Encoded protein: CASKLGPTGNGGYTF.

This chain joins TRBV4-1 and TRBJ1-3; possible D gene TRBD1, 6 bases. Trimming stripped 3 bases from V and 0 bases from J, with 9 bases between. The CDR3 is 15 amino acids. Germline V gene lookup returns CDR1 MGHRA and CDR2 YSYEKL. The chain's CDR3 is CASSQRQDSGNTIYF. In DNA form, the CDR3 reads TGCGCCAGCAGCCAGAGACAGGACTCTGGAAACACCATATATTTT.

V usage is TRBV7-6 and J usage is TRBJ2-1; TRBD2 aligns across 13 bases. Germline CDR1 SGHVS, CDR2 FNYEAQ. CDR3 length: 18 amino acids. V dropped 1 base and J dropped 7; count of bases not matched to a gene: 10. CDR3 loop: CASSLGQILAGGQNEQFF. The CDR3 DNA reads TGTGCCAGCAGCTTAGGACAGATACTAGCGGGAGGGCAGAATGAGCAGTTCTTC.

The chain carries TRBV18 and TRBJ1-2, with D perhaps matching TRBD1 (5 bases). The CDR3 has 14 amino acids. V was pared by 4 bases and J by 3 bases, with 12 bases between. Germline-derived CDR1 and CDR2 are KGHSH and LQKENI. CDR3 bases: TGTGCCAGCTCACGCAAGACAGTAGACTATGGCTACACCTTC. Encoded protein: CASSRKTVDYGYTF. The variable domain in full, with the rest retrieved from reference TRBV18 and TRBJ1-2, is NAGVMQNPRHLVRRRGQEARLRCSPMKGHSHVYWYRQLPEEGLKFMVYLQKENIIDESGMPKERFSAEFPKEGPSILRIQQVVRGDSAAYFCASSRKTVDYGYTFGSGTRLTVV.

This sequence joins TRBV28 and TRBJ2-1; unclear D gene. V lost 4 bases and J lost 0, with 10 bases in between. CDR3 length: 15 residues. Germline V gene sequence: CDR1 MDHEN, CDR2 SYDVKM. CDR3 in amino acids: CASSSYSSSYNEQFF. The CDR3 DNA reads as TGTGCCAGCAGTTCTTACAGTTCCTCCTACAATGAGCAGTTCTTC.

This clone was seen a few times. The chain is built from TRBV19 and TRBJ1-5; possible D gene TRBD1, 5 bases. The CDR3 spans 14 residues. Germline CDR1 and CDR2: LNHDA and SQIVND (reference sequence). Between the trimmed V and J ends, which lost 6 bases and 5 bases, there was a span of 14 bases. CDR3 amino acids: CASRFREVHQPQHF. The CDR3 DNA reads TGTGCCAGTAGGTTCAGGGAGGTCCATCAGCCCCAGCATTTT.

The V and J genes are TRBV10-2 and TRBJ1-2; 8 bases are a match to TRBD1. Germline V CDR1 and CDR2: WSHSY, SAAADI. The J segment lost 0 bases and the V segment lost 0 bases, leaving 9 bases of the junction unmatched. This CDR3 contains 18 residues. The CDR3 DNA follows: TGCGCCAGCAGTGAGTCCTTGGGACAGGATATTACTAACTATGGCTACACCTTC. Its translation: CASSESLGQDITNYGYTF.

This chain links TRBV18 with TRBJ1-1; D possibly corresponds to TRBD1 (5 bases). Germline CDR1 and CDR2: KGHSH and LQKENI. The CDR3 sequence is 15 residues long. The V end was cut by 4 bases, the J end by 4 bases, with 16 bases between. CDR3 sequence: CASSLSGPGGTEAFF. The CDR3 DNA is TGTGCCAGCTCACTCTCAGGGCCCGGCGGCACTGAAGCTTTCTTT.

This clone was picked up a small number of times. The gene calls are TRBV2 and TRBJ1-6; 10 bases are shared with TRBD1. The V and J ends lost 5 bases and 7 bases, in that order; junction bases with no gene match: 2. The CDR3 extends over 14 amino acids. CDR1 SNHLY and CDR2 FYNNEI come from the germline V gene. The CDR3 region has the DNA TGTGCCAGCAGTAGGACAGGGGGAAATTCACCCCTCCACTTT. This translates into CASSRTGGNSPLHF.

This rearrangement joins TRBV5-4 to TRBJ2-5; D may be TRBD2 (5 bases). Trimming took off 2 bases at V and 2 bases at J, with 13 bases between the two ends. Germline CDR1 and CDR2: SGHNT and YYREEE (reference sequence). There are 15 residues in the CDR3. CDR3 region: CASSFITGEQETQYF. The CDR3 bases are TGTGCCAGCAGCTTTATTACCGGGGAGCAAGAGACCCAGTACTTC.